This T cell receptor beta chain appears in the sequencing data of a study of cytomegalovirus exposure and HLA in healthy donors. Study conclusions and caveats: The authors enumerated over 150 TCR beta chains as linked to cytomegalovirus.

Looked up from germline, CDR1 is SGDLS and CDR2 is YYNGEE. V lost 0 bases to trimming and J lost 5 bases, with 10 bases between them. This CDR3 is 14 amino acids long. A multiplex PCR was run with 60 Vbeta primers and 13 Jbeta primers. The repertoire was sequenced with immunoSEQ multiplex PCR; TCRdb's copy has only in-frame clones and lacks some. The top ten clones hold 5.4% of a sample with fewer than 70,000 clones, approximately 76% of them seen once. In regard to this clone: Its antigen is unidentified.

This chain connects TRBV9 to TRBJ2-3, with a tentative D call TRBD1 (5 bases). This sequence originates from a man between 45 and 60 years old in good health and CMV-seronegative. The sample was PBMCs. For the CDR3, the DNA is TGTGCCAGCAGCGTAGCTGGGGCCCAAGATACGCAGTATTTT. Encoded protein: CASSVAGAQDTQYF.